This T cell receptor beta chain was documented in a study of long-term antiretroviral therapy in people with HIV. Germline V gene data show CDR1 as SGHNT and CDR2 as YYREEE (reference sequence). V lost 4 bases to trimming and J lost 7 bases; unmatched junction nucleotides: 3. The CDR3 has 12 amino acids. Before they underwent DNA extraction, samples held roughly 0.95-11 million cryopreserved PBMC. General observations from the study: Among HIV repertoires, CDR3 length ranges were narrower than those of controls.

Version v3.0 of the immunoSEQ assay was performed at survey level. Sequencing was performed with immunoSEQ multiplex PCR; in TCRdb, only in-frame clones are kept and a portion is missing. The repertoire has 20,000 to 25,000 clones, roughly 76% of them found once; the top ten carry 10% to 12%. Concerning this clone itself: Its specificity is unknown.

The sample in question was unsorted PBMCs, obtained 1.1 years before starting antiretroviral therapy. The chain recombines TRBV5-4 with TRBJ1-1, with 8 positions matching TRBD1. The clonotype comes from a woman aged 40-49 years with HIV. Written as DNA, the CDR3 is TGTGCCAGCAGCGGACAGGGTAGTGAAGCTTTCTTT. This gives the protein CASSGQGSEAFF. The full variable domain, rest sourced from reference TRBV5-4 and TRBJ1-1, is ETGVTQSPTHLIKTRGQQVTLRCSSQSGHNTVSWYQQALGQGPQFIFQYYREEENGRGNFPPRFSGLQFPNYSSELNVNALELDDSALYLCASSGQGSEAFFGQGTRLTVV.